This TCR beta chain was obtained from a study of shared clonotypes between healthy human individuals. It was at deep level that the assay was run. Sequenced by immunoSEQ multiplex PCR; TCRdb stores in-frame clones only, minus some. The data hold fewer than 650,000 clones, with around 78% observed a single time. The CDR3 is made up of 14 amino acids. The V end lost 1 base, the J end lost 4 bases, and 11 bases lay between the germline ends. The germline V gene encodes CDR1 SGHRS and CDR2 YFSETQ. The clonotype comes from a woman aged 40 to 50 in good health. Some clones in this sample may be carry-over from other donors' samples. This rearrangement joins TRBV5-1 to TRBJ1-2; D gene ambiguous. Sequencing was performed on PBMCs. The CDR3 protein is CASSLRVDGYGYTF. The CDR3 nucleotides are TGCGCCAGCAGCTTGCGTGTCGACGGCTATGGCTACACCTTC.